The 4 T cell receptor beta chains below all came from one sample that was sequenced in a study of T cell repertoires in cytomegalovirus infection. MiXCR, applied by TCRdb to the reads, yields one record per CDR3 protein. The data hold some 200,000 distinct CDR3 sequences, with approximately 38% observed a single time. Antigens of these TCRs are unknown. The source material was CD8+ T cells from cultured PBMCs, sampled from culture after CMV antigen stimulation. The origin of the receptors is a human donor in good health (CMV status not recorded). Some clones in this sample may be carry-over from other donors' samples.

This chain joins TRBV7-8 and TRBJ2-3, with D possibly called TRBD1 or TRBD2 (5 bases each). This CDR3 is built from 16 residues. V shed 3 bases and J shed 2 bases, with 15 bases lying between them. CDR1 is SGHVS and CDR2 is FQNEAQ in the germline V gene. This CDR3 reads CASSLEPGPATDTQYF. The CDR3 bases are TGTGCCAGCAGCTTGGAGCCGGGGCCAGCCACAGATACGCAGTATTTT.

The chain employs TRBV15 and TRBJ2-2, with D possibly being TRBD1 (6 bases). This CDR3 has 14 residues. Trimming took 8 bases from V and 3 from J, leaving 13 bases between them. Looked up from germline, CDR1 is LNHNV and CDR2 is YYDKDF (reference sequence). CDR3 nucleotide sequence: TGTGCCACCTCCCGGACAGCCGACACCGGGGAGCTGTTTTTT. Translated, it gives CATSRTADTGELFF.

The J gene is TRBJ2-3, the V gene TRBV4-1; D not resolved. This CDR3 comprises 14 residues. Germline-derived CDR1 and CDR2 are MGHRA and YSYEKL. V was clipped by 1 base and J by 4 bases, with 9 bases between them. The CDR3 DNA is TGCGCCAGCAGCCAAGTTAGGCGTCCAGATACGCAGTATTTT. This gives the protein CASSQVRRPDTQYF.

The chain couples TRBV7-9 to TRBJ2-7, with D unresolved. The V and J ends lost 1 base and 5 bases respectively, with 9 bases between them. Germline-derived CDR1 and CDR2 are SEHNR and FQNEAQ (reference sequence). The CDR3 contains 13 residues. The CDR3 spells CASSLVIGNEQYF. In DNA form, the CDR3 reads TGTGCCAGCAGCTTAGTTATAGGAAACGAGCAGTACTTC.